The 5 T cell receptor beta chains below all came from one sample that was sequenced in a study of T cells in tuberculosis. Libraries were prepared by immunoSEQ multiplex PCR; TCRdb keeps only in-frame clonotypes and omits some of them. The sample records 35,000 to 45,000 clones, 94% being singletons. Sequenced material: PBMCs. The receptor source for this set is a donor aged 5 to 30 with latent tuberculosis or without tuberculosis infection. Some clones in this sample may be carry-over from other donors' samples.

The chain recombines TRBV7-8 with TRBJ1-5, with 8 bases lining up with TRBD1. Germline CDR1 reads SGHVS; CDR2 reads FQNEAQ. This CDR3 is built from 17 residues. V trimming: 1 base; J trimming: 0 bases; junction bases outside the gene matches: 5. CDR3 protein: CASSLVQGAYSNQPQHF. DNA for the CDR3: TGTGCCAGCAGCTTAGTCCAGGGGGCCTATAGCAATCAGCCCCAGCATTTT.

The chain recombines TRBV2 with TRBJ1-2, with D possibly being TRBD1 (6 bases). Germline V gene data show CDR1 as SNHLY and CDR2 as FYNNEI. V was shortened by 6 bases and J by 4 bases, with 15 bases between the two germline ends. The CDR3 runs 14 residues. CDR3 residues: CASSAAGASYGYTF. The CDR3 coding sequence is TGTGCCAGCAGCGCCGCGGGGGCTAGCTATGGCTACACCTTC. The full variable domain, rest sourced from reference TRBV2 and TRBJ1-2, is EPEVTQTPSHQVTQMGQEVILRCVPISNHLYFYWYRQILGQKVEFLVSFYNNEISEKSEIFDDQFSVERPDGSNFTLKIRSTKLEDSAMYFCASSAAGASYGYTFGSGTRLTVV.

The CDR3 sequence is CASSLDRDNYNEQFF. For the CDR3, the DNA is TGTGCCAGCAGCCTCGACCGGGACAACTACAATGAGCAGTTCTTC. V is TRBV7-2 and J is TRBJ2-1; D is possibly TRBD1 (6 bases). CDR1 SGHTA and CDR2 FQGNSA come from the germline V gene. The CDR3 extends over 15 amino acids. The V and J ends lost 5 bases and 3 bases respectively, with 14 bases between them.

Only one count was recorded for this clone. The rearrangement joins TRBV14 to TRBJ1-1; D perhaps matches TRBD1 (6 bases). The CDR3 totals 14 residues. V lost 9 bases and J 6 bases, leaving 20 bases between the germline ends. In germline, CDR1 is SGHDN, CDR2 FVKESK. The CDR3 region has the DNA TGTGCCAGTGGAAACAGGGTAGAGGCCCCTGAAGCTTTCTTT. It encodes CASGNRVEAPEAFF.

The chain links TRBV5-1 to TRBJ2-1; 11 nucleotides align to TRBD2. J gave up 9 bases and V 5 bases, and 7 bases lay outside the gene matches. In germline, CDR1 is SGHRS, CDR2 YFSETQ. CDR3 length: 14 residues. CDR3 protein: CASRIAGGQAEQFF. Here the CDR3 DNA reads TGCGCCAGCAGGATAGCGGGGGGGCAGGCTGAGCAGTTCTTC.